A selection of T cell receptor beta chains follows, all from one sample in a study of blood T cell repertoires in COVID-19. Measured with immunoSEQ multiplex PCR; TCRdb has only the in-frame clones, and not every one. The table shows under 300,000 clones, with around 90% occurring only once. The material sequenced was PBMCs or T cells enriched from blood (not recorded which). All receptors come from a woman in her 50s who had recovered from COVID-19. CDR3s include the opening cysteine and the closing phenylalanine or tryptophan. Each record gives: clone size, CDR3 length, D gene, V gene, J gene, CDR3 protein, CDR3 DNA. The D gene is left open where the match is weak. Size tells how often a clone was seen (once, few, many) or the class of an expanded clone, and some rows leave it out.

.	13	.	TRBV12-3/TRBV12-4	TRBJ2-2	CADRKQNTGELFF	TGTGCCGATCGCAAGCAGAACACCGGGGAGCTGTTTTTT
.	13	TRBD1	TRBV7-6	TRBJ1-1	CASSLGQDVGAFF	TGTGCCAGCAGCCTTGGACAGGACGTAGGAGCTTTCTTT
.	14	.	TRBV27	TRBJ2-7	CASSFGDKFYEQYF	TGTGCCAGCAGTTTTGGGGACAAGTTCTACGAGCAGTACTTC
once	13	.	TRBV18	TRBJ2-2	CASSPTDAGELFF	TGTGCCAGCTCACCTACAGACGCCGGGGAGCTGTTTTTT
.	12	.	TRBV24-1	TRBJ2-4	CATSDDKQAWYF	TGTGCCACCAGTGATGATAAACAGGCCTGGTACTTC
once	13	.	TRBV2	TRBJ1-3	CASSGERGNTIYF	TGTGCCAGCAGTGGAGAGAGGGGGAACACCATATATTTT
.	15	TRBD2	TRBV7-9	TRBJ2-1	CASSLILAADNEQFF	TGTGCCAGCAGCTTAATACTAGCGGCCGACAATGAGCAGTTCTTC
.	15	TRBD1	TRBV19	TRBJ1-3	CASSLGQGSGNTIYF	TGTGCCAGTAGTTTGGGACAGGGCTCTGGAAACACCATATATTTT
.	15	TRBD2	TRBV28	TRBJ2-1	CASSLTSDIFNEQFF	TGTGCCAGCAGTTTAACTAGCGATATTTTCAATGAGCAGTTCTTC
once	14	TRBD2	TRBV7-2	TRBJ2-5	CASSSWGGQETQYF	TGTGCCAGCAGCTCCTGGGGGGGACAAGAGACCCAGTACTTC
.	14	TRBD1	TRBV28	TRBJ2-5	CASSFRTGEETQYF	TGTGCCAGCAGTTTTCGGACAGGGGAAGAGACCCAGTACTTC
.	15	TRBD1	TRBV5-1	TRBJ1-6	CASSDSGTGVSPLHF	TGCGCCAGCAGCGATTCCGGGACAGGGGTTTCACCCCTCCACTTT
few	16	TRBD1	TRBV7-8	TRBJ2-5	CASSITYGTAQETQYF	TGTGCCAGCAGCATAACCTACGGGACAGCCCAAGAGACCCAGTACTTC
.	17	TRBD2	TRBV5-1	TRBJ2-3	CASSLGLAGGSTDTQYF	TGCGCCAGCAGCTTGGGCCTAGCGGGAGGAAGCACAGATACGCAGTATTTT
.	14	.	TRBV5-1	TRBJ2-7	CASSLGLNSYEQYF	TGCGCCAGCAGCTTGGGACTGAACTCCTACGAGCAGTACTTC
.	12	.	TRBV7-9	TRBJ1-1	CASRSPNTEAFF	TGTGCCAGCAGAAGCCCGAACACTGAAGCTTTCTTT
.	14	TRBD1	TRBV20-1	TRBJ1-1	CSASRQGGSAEAFF	TGCAGTGCTAGTAGACAGGGTGGTTCAGCTGAAGCTTTCTTT
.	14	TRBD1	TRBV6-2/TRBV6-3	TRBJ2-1	CASSYPYRGNEQFF	TGTGCCAGCAGTTACCCATACAGGGGCAATGAGCAGTTCTTC
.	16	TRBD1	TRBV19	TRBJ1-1	CASNLRGQGANTEAFF	TGTGCCAGTAATTTGAGGGGACAGGGGGCGAACACTGAAGCTTTCTTT
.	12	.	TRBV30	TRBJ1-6	CAWSVLSSPLHF	TGTGCCTGGAGTGTACTGTCTTCACCCCTCCACTTT
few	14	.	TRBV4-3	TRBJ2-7	CASSQAQGPYEQYF	TGCGCCAGCAGCCAGGCACAGGGTCCCTACGAGCAGTACTTC
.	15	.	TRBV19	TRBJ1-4	CASSTITGTEEKLFF	TGTGCCAGTAGTACTATTACAGGGACGGAGGAAAAACTGTTTTTT
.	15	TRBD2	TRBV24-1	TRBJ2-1	CATSEALAGSNEQFF	TGTGCCACCAGTGAGGCATTAGCGGGAAGCAATGAGCAGTTCTTC
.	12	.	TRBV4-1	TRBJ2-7	CASSPRGDEQYF	TGCGCCAGCAGCCCCAGGGGGGACGAGCAGTACTTC
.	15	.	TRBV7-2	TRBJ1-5	CASSYTGGYNQPQHF	TGTGCCAGCAGCTATACGGGAGGTTACAATCAGCCCCAGCATTTT